This is a list of T cell receptor beta chains from one sample in a study of post-analysis software for immune sequencing data. TCRdb re-called the PCR reads with MiXCR, one entry per CDR3 protein. The sample consists of around 500,000 distinct CDR3 sequences, approximately 31% of them appearing once. Sequenced material: blood. These receptors all come from a girl under 18 with multiple sclerosis. Each CDR3 is given with its conserved first and last residue. Each record gives: J gene, D gene, V gene, clone size, CDR3 DNA, CDR3 protein. D genes are given only for firm matches. For some rows the clone size is stated as once, few or many, or as a class when expanded; others skip it.

TRBJ2-1,TRBD2,TRBV6-5,NA,TGTGCCAGCAGTTCGGGACTAGCGGGGGCCCCCTCCTACAATGAGCAGTTCTTC,CASSSGLAGAPSYNEQFF
TRBJ2-7,TRBD2,TRBV6-6,few,TGTGCCAGCAGTTACTGGCTTGGGACTAGCGGGAACTACGAGCAGTACTTC,CASSYWLGTSGNYEQYF
TRBJ2-1,TRBD1,TRBV9,few,TGTGCCAGCAGCGTAGAGGCAGGGGGTTGCAATGAGCAGTTCTTC,CASSVEAGGCNEQFF
TRBJ2-4,TRBD1,TRBV20-1,many,TGCAGTGCTAGAGATCGGACAGGGTCGTCCAAAAACATTCAGTACTTC,CSARDRTGSSKNIQYF
TRBJ2-7,TRBD2,TRBV6-4,NA,TGTGCCAGCAGTGACCCCCTAGCGGGGCGCTACGAGCAGTACTTC,CASSDPLAGRYEQYF
TRBJ2-3,TRBD2,TRBV4-1,NA,TGCGCCAGCAGCCAAGGTCCTAGCGGGAACACAGATACGCAGTATTTT,CASSQGPSGNTDTQYF
TRBJ2-3,NA,TRBV5-1,NA,TGCGCCAGCAGCCCGTACTCCACTCTGACTAGCACAGATACGCAGTATTTT,CASSPYSTLTSTDTQYF
TRBJ1-2,NA,TRBV10-3,NA,TGTGCCATCAGTGAGATACAGGATAACTATGGCTACACCTTC,CAISEIQDNYGYTF
TRBJ2-7,TRBD1,TRBV5-6,NA,TGTGCCAGCAGTTCCACCCATCTGGCAGGGGGCGACGAGCAGTACTTC,CASSSTHLAGGDEQYF
TRBJ2-1,NA,TRBV21-1,NA,TGTGCCAGCAGCAGTACAGGGGACAAAAACGATGAGCAGTTCTTC,CASSSTGDKNDEQFF
TRBJ2-5,TRBD2,TRBV25-1,few,TGTGCCAGCAGGTCTAGCGGGGGGGCCCGGGAGACCCAGTACTTC,CASRSSGGARETQYF
TRBJ2-1,NA,TRBV7-2,NA,TGTGCCAGCAGCTTATCACCAGCATACAATGAGCAGTTCTTC,CASSLSPAYNEQFF
TRBJ2-7,TRBD1,TRBV3-1,few,TGTGCCAGCAGTGCAGGGGGAATTACCTACGAGCAGTACTTC,CASSAGGITYEQYF
TRBJ2-1,NA,TRBV29-1,NA,TGCAGCGTTGGGCAGGTCCCCCGGGTAGGCTCCTACAATGAGCAGTTCTTC,CSVGQVPRVGSYNEQFF
TRBJ2-3,NA,TRBV29-1,NA,TGCAGCGTTTATGGGGGGGCCGCCGCGCAGTATTTT,CSVYGGAAAQYF
TRBJ1-5,NA,TRBV20-1,NA,TGCAGTGCTAGAGATGAGGGTCAGCCCCAGCATTTT,CSARDEGQPQHF
TRBJ2-1,NA,TRBV14,NA,TGTGCCAGCAGCCAAGATAGTGGAGACGTGCTCTCCTACAATGAGCAGTTCTTC,CASSQDSGDVLSYNEQFF